This T cell receptor (beta chain) was sequenced for a study of graft-versus-host responses after intestinal transplantation. Study-level results: High graft-versus-host to host-versus-graft clonal ratios were seen in allografts of patients with graft-donor T cell macrochimerism. Researchers found GvH clones in recipient marrow, and some showed up first in ileum or blood.

CDR1 is SGHTA, CDR2 FQGNSA, per germline. V shed 1 base and J shed 7 bases, with 14 bases lying between them. CDR3 length equals 15 residues. This table comes from immunoSEQ multiplex PCR, and its TCRdb copy is limited to in-frame clones, with some not included. Of around 9,400 clones listed, over 90% are singletons. On this clone: Its target is unknown.

The rearrangement links TRBV7-2 to TRBJ1-5; a possible D gene is TRBD1 (5 bases). The specimen was bone marrow, collected about 530 days after intestinal transplantation. This TCR was recovered from a human patient who received an intestinal transplant, so some T cells may come from the graft donor. The CDR3 region has the DNA TGTGCCAGCAGCTTAGACGGCGGGGGGGGGCAGCCCCAGCATTTT. Translated, it gives CASSLDGGGGQPQHF.